This T cell receptor (beta chain) was sequenced for a study of shared clonotypes between healthy human individuals. It was on ten immunoSEQ deep assay plates that unsorted PBMC DNA was sequenced. This table comes from immunoSEQ multiplex PCR, and its TCRdb copy is limited to in-frame clones, with some not included. The table has about 600,000 clones, around 81% seen once. The study, taken as a whole, reports: Genetic and exposure-history diversity was limited by the few donors. Exclusively blood specimens were collected; tissue repertoires likely differ.

V shed 5 bases, J shed 3 bases, and the junction held 1 base outside the gene matches. CDR1 is MDHEN and CDR2 is SYDVKM in the germline V gene. The CDR3 sequence is 14 residues long. This clone was detected only once. Its specificity is not known. The chain uses TRBV28 and TRBJ2-7, with 13 bases lining up with TRBD2. The sample was PBMCs. The receptor was isolated from a woman in her thirties or forties in good health. Some clones in this sample may be carry-over from other donors' samples. The chain's CDR3 is CASSGLAGDYEQYF. The CDR3 DNA sequence: TGTGCCAGCAGTGGACTAGCGGGAGACTACGAGCAGTACTTC.